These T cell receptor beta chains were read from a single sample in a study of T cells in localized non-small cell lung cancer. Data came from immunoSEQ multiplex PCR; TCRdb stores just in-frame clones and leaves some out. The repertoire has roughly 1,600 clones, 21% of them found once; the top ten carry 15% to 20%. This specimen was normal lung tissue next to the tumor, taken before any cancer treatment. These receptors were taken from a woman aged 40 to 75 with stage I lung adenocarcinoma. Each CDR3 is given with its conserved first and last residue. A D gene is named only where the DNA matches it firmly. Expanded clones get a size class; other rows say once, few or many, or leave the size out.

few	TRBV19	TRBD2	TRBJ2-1	TGTGCCAGTAGTAGAGAGACTAGCGGGAGTGATGAGCAGTTCTTC	CASSRETSGSDEQFF
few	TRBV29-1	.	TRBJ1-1	TGCAGCGTTGGAGTAGGGGAAACTGAAGCTTTCTTT	CSVGVGETEAFF
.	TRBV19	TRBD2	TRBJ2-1	TGTGCCAGTACAAATAGCGGGAGGTTCTACAATGAGCAGTTCTTC	CASTNSGRFYNEQFF
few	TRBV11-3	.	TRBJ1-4	TGTGCCAGCAGCTTTCAGACAGGCTTTAATGAAAAACTGTTTTTT	CASSFQTGFNEKLFF
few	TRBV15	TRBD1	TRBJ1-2	TGTGCCACCAGCAGAGCACAGGGGCACTATGGCTACACCTTC	CATSRAQGHYGYTF
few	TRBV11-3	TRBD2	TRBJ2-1	TGTGCCAGCAGCACGACTAGCGGACCATACAATGAGCAGTTCTTC	CASSTTSGPYNEQFF
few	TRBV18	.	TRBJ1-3	TGTGCCAGCTCACCACACTTACAGAGACTCTCTGGAAACACCATATATTTT	CASSPHLQRLSGNTIYF
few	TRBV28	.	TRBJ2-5	TGTGCCGCCCAACGGGGATCGGAGACCCAGTACTTC	CAAQRGSETQYF
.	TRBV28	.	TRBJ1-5	TGTGCCAGCAGTTTAAGGGACGGGAACAATCAGCCCCAGCATTTT	CASSLRDGNNQPQHF
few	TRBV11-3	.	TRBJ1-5	TGTGCCAGCAGCTTAAAGTGGGGAAATCAGCCCCAGCATTTT	CASSLKWGNQPQHF
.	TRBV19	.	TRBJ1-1	TGTGCCAGTAGCATACAGAGGAACACTGAAGCTTTCTTT	CASSIQRNTEAFF
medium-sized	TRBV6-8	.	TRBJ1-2	TGTGCCAGCATTAAAACGGGACAATATGGCTACACCTTC	CASIKTGQYGYTF
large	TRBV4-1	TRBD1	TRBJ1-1	TGCGCCAGCAGCCAAACGGACAGGGGCACTGAAGCTTTCTTT	CASSQTDRGTEAFF
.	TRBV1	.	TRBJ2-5	TGCGCCAGCAGCCAAGAGCGGGAGGGGGTGACCCAGTACTTC	CASSQEREGVTQYF
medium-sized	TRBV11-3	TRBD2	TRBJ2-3	TGTGCCAGCAGCTTAGAGTGGACTAGCGGGAGTATGGATACGCAGTATTTT	CASSLEWTSGSMDTQYF
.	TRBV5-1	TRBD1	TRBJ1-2	TGCGCCAGCAGCTTGGGGACAGGGGGCATTCATGGCTACACCTTC	CASSLGTGGIHGYTF
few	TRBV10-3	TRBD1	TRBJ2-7	TGTGCCATCGGGGACAGGTCCTACGAGCAGTACTTC	CAIGDRSYEQYF
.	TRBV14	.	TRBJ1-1	TGTGCCAGCAGCCCTACGCGGCAGGTCATGAACACTGAAGCTTTCTTT	CASSPTRQVMNTEAFF
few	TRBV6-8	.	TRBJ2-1	TGTGCCAGCAGTTACTTCGGAGACAATGAGCAGTTCTTC	CASSYFGDNEQFF
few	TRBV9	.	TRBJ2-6	TGTGCCAGCAGCGTAGAATTGAGGGTCTCTGGGGCCAACGTCCTGACTTTC	CASSVELRVSGANVLTF
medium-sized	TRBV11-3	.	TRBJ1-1	TGTGCCAGCACGCCGGAAAGGGGGACCAACACTGAAGCTTTCTTT	CASTPERGTNTEAFF
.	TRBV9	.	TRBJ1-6	TGTGCCAGCAGCTCCTTTGGTTCACCCCTCCACTTT	CASSSFGSPLHF
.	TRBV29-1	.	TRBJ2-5	TGCAGCGTTCGAGGCAGCCAAGAGACCCAGTACTTC	CSVRGSQETQYF
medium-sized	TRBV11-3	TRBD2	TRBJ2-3	TGTGCCAGCAGCACGACTCCGGGACTAGGCACAGATACGCAGTATTTT	CASSTTPGLGTDTQYF
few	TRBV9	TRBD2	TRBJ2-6	TGTGCCAGCAGCCTCCTCCCCAACTCCGGACTAGTCAGCTCTGGGGCCAACGTCCTGACTTTC	CASSLLPNSGLVSSGANVLTF
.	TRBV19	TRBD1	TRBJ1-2	TGTGCCAGTGGGGACAGCGAGAACTATGGCTACACCTTC	CASGDSENYGYTF
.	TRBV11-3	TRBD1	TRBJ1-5	TGTGCCAGCAGCTGGAGTGGTCTACCGACAGGGAATCAGCCCCAGCATTTT	CASSWSGLPTGNQPQHF
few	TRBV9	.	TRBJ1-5	TGTGCCAGCAGCCGGGAGTCTAATCAGCCCCAGCATTTT	CASSRESNQPQHF
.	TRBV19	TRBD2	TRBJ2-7	TGTGCCAGTAGTGCCCTGGGGGGGAGCTCCTACGAGCAGTACTTC	CASSALGGSSYEQYF
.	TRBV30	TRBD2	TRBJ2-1	TGTGCCTGGACCACCGGTCTAGCGGGGGGTATAATGTATAATGAGCAGTTCTTC	CAWTTGLAGGIMYNEQFF
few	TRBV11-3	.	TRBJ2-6	TGTGCCAGCAGCTCGACCTCTGGGGCCAACGTCCTGACTTTC	CASSSTSGANVLTF
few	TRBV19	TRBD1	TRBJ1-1	TGTGCCAGTAGTAACGACAGGGCTGGCACTGAAGCTTTCTTT	CASSNDRAGTEAFF
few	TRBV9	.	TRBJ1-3	TGTGCCAGCAGCGGTCCACAGGGCTATGGAAACACCATATATTTT	CASSGPQGYGNTIYF
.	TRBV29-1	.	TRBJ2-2	TGCAGCGTTGTGAGGAACACCGGGGAGCTGTTTTTT	CSVVRNTGELFF
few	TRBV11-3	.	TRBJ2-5	TGTGCCAGCAGCCAGGACGGAAACCCTCAAGAGACCCAGTACTTC	CASSQDGNPQETQYF
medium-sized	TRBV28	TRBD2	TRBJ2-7	TGTGCCAGCAGACCGGGACTAGCGACTCAGTACGAGCAGTACTTC	CASRPGLATQYEQYF
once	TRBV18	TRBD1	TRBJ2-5	TGTGCCAGCTCACTCGGGACAGGGCACCAAGAGACCCAGTACTTC	CASSLGTGHQETQYF
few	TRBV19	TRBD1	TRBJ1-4	TGTGCCAGTAGTACGAGGGGGCTCGGTGAAAAACTGTTTTTT	CASSTRGLGEKLFF
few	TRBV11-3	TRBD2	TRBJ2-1	TGTGCCAGCAGTACGGGACTAGCGGGAGTTAATGAGCAGTTCTTC	CASSTGLAGVNEQFF
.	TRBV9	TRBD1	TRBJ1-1	TGTGCCAGCAGCGTAGAACAGGGGGCCACTGAAGCTTTCTTT	CASSVEQGATEAFF
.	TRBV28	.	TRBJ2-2	TGTGCCAGCAGGAAGGACGGGAACACCGGGGAGCTGTTTTTT	CASRKDGNTGELFF
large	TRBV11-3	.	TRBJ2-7	TGTGCCAGCAGCTTAGACGGGAGTTTGGACGAGCAGTACTTC	CASSLDGSLDEQYF
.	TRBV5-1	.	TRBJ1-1	TGCGCCAGCAGCTTGGAGAGAATGGGAACTGAAGCTTTCTTT	CASSLERMGTEAFF
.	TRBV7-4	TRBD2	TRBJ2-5	TGTGCCAGCGGAGCGGGAGGAGAAGAGACCCAGTACTTC	CASGAGGEETQYF